This T cell receptor (beta chain) appears in the sequencing data of a study of T cells after somatic rescue of genetic block (dated by TCRdb to 2018 to 2020). Turning to the overall study: What the study looked at was long-term robustness, specifically in a T-cell system that came about through somatic rescue of a genetic block in T-cell development.

In the case of this clone: Its recognized antigen is unknown. No base quality values were provided; no much bigger clone lies one nucleotide off.

CDR1 and CDR2, per the germline V gene (reference sequence), are LNHDA and SQIVND. Trimming removed 1 base from V and 8 bases from J; the gene matches leave 10 bases unexplained. Inclusive of the bounding cysteine and phenylalanine, the CDR3 is 16 residues long. Only the CDR3 DNA stays, 48 bases, in frame from base 1. The receptor library was made with the immunoSEQ multiplex PCR assay. The table was pulled from immuneACCESS by TCRdb, which kept in-frame rearrangements only. Such tables lose some clones; where checked, under half of the loss comes from unresolved V genes, and the rest has no known cause. For this sample there are 10,000 to 15,000 clones; more than 65% appear just once. Together, the top ten hold approximately 20% of the sample.

The material sequenced was peripheral blood mononuclear cells (PBMCs). The chain was built from TRBV19 and TRBJ1-4, with 7 central nucleotides matching TRBD1. This TCR was sampled from a boy younger than 18. The CDR3 region: CASSIAGDSAREKLFF. The DNA sequence reads TGTGCCAGTAGTATAGCGGGGGACAGCGCGCGGGAAAAACTGTTTTTT.